The clone carrying this T cell receptor (beta chain) was counted many times. Relative to the germline gene, one junction end is altered; a read error may explain this. The source of the sample is a study of T cells after yellow fever vaccination. TCRdb recomputed calls from the 5' RACE reads with MiXCR, one row per CDR3 protein. In the table there are 50,000 to 60,000 distinct CDR3 sequences, about 6.6% of which are singletons. The CDR3 loop spans 15 amino acids. Germline V gives CDR1 LGHNA, CDR2 YSLEER. The chain combines TRBV4-3 with TRBJ1-1; D is ambiguous. The sample consisted of CD8+ T cells not binding an NS4B(214-222) dextramer, sorted from PBMCs, taken approximately 40 days after the first yellow fever vaccination. The sequence came from a man younger than 35 who received the YFV17D yellow fever vaccine. DNA of the CDR3: TGCGCCAGCAGCCAAGGGATAGGGCCGAACAATGAAGCTTTCTTT. This translates into CASSQGIGPNNEAFF.